Sequencing of this T cell receptor (beta chain) was carried out in a study of blood T cell repertoires in COVID-19. CDR1 is SGHNT, CDR2 YYREEE, per germline (reference sequence). The length of the CDR3 is 18 residues. J gave up 7 bases and V 4 bases, and 18 bases lay outside the gene matches. In the authors' workflow: By means of reference gene primer amplification, nucleated cell counts were estimated. Sequenced by immunoSEQ multiplex PCR; TCRdb stores in-frame clones only, minus some. V and J calls and clone size follow that table, whereas D and trimming were derived from the DNA. The sample gives approximately 300,000 clones, roughly 88% of which show up once; 1.5% to 2% is in the top ten.

Input material: peripheral blood. The J gene is TRBJ2-4, the V gene TRBV5-4, with 9 bases matching TRBD2. This TCR derives from a woman in her forties or fifties with acute or convalescent COVID-19. The CDR3 nucleotides read TGTGCCAGCAGCACGGACAGGAGGGGCGGGAGGGCCGGGAACATTCAGTACTTC. It codes for CASSTDRRGGRAGNIQYF.